Presented here are 20 T cell receptor beta chains from one specimen sequenced in a study of cytomegalovirus exposure and HLA in healthy donors. The primer mix had 60 Vbeta and 13 Jbeta primers. Produced via immunoSEQ multiplex PCR; TCRdb's table is partial and in-frame only. The sample contains about 130,000 clones, approximately 79% of which appear only once. The sequencing input was PBMCs. These TCRs come from a male donor in good health and CMV-seronegative.

This clone was counted once. The rearrangement joins TRBV7-3 to TRBJ2-3; a weak D match, TRBD2 (6 bases). CDR3 size: 13 residues. V dropped 5 bases and J dropped 5 bases, with 11 bases sitting between them. CDR1 and CDR2 (germline): SGHTA, FQGTGA. CDR3 in DNA: TGTGCCAGCAGCCTTAATAGCGGAGATACGCAGTATTTT. Amino acids: CASSLNSGDTQYF.

The rearrangement uses TRBV4-2 and TRBJ1-3; 9 bases are a match to TRBD1. V lost 4 bases, J lost 4 bases, and 8 bases stayed unmatched. CDR1 is LGHNA and CDR2 is YNFKEQ in the germline V gene. The CDR3 has 16 residues. CDR3 sequence (DNA): TGTGCCAGCAGCCCGAAACAGGGGGCCGGAGGAAACACCATATATTTT. The encoded protein is CASSPKQGAGGNTIYF.

The chain is built from TRBV30 and TRBJ2-2; a possible D gene is TRBD1 (6 bases). CDR1 GTSNPN and CDR2 SVGIG come from the germline V gene (reference sequence). The CDR3 sequence is 12 residues long. Trimming left V 3 bases short and J 7 bases short, with 9 bases between. Here the CDR3 DNA reads TGTGCCTGGAGCCCACAGGGCGGGGAGCTGTTTTTT. Encoded protein: CAWSPQGGELFF. The complete variable domain, with remaining parts taken from reference TRBV30 and TRBJ2-2, reads SQTIHQWPATLVQPVGSPLSLECTVEGTSNPNLYWYRQAAGRGLQLLFYSVGIGQISSEVPQNLSASRPQDRQFILSSKKLLLSDSGFYLCAWSPQGGELFFGEGSRLTVL.

The CDR3 DNA sequence: TGCGCCAGCAGCTTGAGCGGGGGCCGTAACACAGATACGCAGTATTTT. Amino acid sequence: CASSLSGGRNTDTQYF. This chain joins TRBV5-1 and TRBJ2-3; 8 positions match TRBD2. The CDR3 runs to 16 residues. The germline CDR1 and CDR2 sequences are SGHRS and YFSETQ. J gave up 2 bases and V 1 base, and 6 bases lay outside the gene matches.

The CDR3 nucleotides read TGTGCCAGCTCACAGGCTAGCGGGTACGAGCAGTACTTC. Protein sequence: CASSQASGYEQYF. The J gene is TRBJ2-7, the V gene TRBV18; 8 bases align to TRBD2. Germline V gene lookup returns CDR1 KGHSH and CDR2 LQKENI. After removal of 4 bases from V and 4 bases from J, the junction contained 3 bases not matched to a gene. This CDR3 contains 13 residues.

This sequence joins TRBV6-6 and TRBJ2-7, with 7 bases lining up with TRBD1. Per the germline V gene, CDR1 is MNHNY and CDR2 is SVGAGI (reference sequence). J was trimmed by 2 bases and V by 0 bases; bases with no gene match: 4. This CDR3 is built from 15 residues. In DNA, the CDR3 is TGTGCCAGCAGTTACTCGGGACAGCGGACCTACGAGCAGTACTTC. This sequence encodes CASSYSGQRTYEQYF.

The chain links TRBV5-4 to TRBJ2-5; 15 bases align to TRBD2. Per germline, CDR1 SGHNT and CDR2 YYREEE (reference sequence). CDR3 size: 17 residues. Unmatched junction bases numbered 7, after V lost 5 bases and J lost 2 bases. CDR3 coding DNA: TGTGCCAGCAGACCGGGACTAGCGGGGGGCAATCAAGAGACCCAGTACTTC. It translates to CASRPGLAGGNQETQYF.

This clone is a singleton in its sample. The J gene is TRBJ2-2, the V gene TRBV7-6; 9 bases fit TRBD2. The V and J ends lost 1 base and 5 bases, in that order; junction bases with no gene match: 8. CDR1 and CDR2 from the germline V gene are SGHVS and FNYEAQ. The CDR3 runs 17 residues. The CDR3: CASSLDGLAGTTGELFF. In nucleotides, the CDR3 is TGTGCCAGCAGCTTAGATGGGCTAGCGGGGACTACCGGGGAGCTGTTTTTT. The whole variable domain, filled in from reference TRBV7-6 and TRBJ2-2, reads GAGVSQSPRYKVTKRGQDVALRCDPISGHVSLYWYRQALGQGPEFLTYFNYEAQQDKSGLPNDRFSAERPEGSISTLTIQRTEQRDSAMYRCASSLDGLAGTTGELFFGEGSRLTVL.

The V gene is TRBV7-9, the J gene TRBJ2-3; a possible D gene is TRBD1 (6 bases). Trimming shortened V by 4 bases and J by 0 bases, and 14 bases separated the two germline ends. Germline V gene lookup returns CDR1 SEHNR and CDR2 FQNEAQ (reference sequence). This CDR3 region has 16 residues. The DNA of the CDR3 is TGTGCCAGCAGCTCGCGGACAGCTCCTAGCACAGATACGCAGTATTTT. As protein: CASSSRTAPSTDTQYF.

The chain employs TRBV7-3 and TRBJ2-3; D is undetermined. CDR3 size: 13 residues. From germline, CDR1 is SGHTA and CDR2 FQGTGA. V was pared by 2 bases and J by 7 bases, with 10 bases between. In DNA form, the CDR3 reads TGTGCCAGCAGCTTACAGGATGCCCATACGCAGTATTTT. This translates into CASSLQDAHTQYF.

This rearrangement joins TRBV6-5 to TRBJ2-3, with D possibly TRBD2 on 5 matching bases. Germline V gene data show CDR1 as MNHEY and CDR2 as SVGAGI. The CDR3 is 14 residues long. V lost 7 bases and J 0 bases, leaving 11 bases between the germline ends. CDR3 in DNA: TGTGCCAGCACGGGGAGCCTAAGCACAGATACGCAGTATTTT. It specifies CASTGSLSTDTQYF.

This chain joins TRBV10-3 and TRBJ2-7, with a tentative D call TRBD2 (6 bases). This CDR3 is 13 amino acids long. The V end was cut by 10 bases, the J end by 3 bases, with 16 bases between. Germline loops: CDR1 ENHRY, CDR2 SYGVKD. In DNA, the CDR3 is TGTGCCACAGCCGGGACTTCCAACTACGAGCAGTACTTC. It specifies CATAGTSNYEQYF.

This clone was found a few times. This chain joins TRBV6-5 and TRBJ1-3, with D possibly being TRBD1 (6 bases). Trimming cost V 6 bases and J 4 bases, with 13 bases left between them. The CDR3 contains 14 residues. Germline CDR1 and CDR2: MNHEY and SVGAGI. This CDR3 is CASSPTGTGNTIYF. Here the CDR3 DNA reads TGTGCCAGCAGCCCCACAGGGACAGGAAACACCATATATTTT.

In nucleotides, the CDR3 is TGTGCCTGGAGTGTATCCGGCTACGAGCAGTACTTC. Translating gives CAWSVSGYEQYF. The V call is TRBV30, the J call TRBJ2-7; no clear D gene. CDR3 length: 12 amino acids. Germline CDR1 GTSNPN, CDR2 SVGIG (reference sequence). V was shortened by 0 bases and J by 3 bases, with 6 bases between the two germline ends.

V gene TRBV9 combines with J gene TRBJ1-5, with unresolved D. From germline, CDR1 is SGDLS and CDR2 YYNGEE. CDR3 length: 14 amino acids. V dropped 3 bases and J dropped 3 bases, with 10 bases sitting between them. DNA for the CDR3: TGTGCCAGCAGCGAAACCGGGTCCAATCAGCCCCAGCATTTT. Translation gives CASSETGSNQPQHF.

This clone has only one observation. This CDR3 is also generated by other DNA sequences in the sample. The gene calls are TRBV5-1 and TRBJ2-6, with D uncertain. The V gene lost 2 bases and the J gene lost 1 base, with 10 bases spanning the gap. CDR3 length: 16 residues. The germline V gene encodes CDR1 SGHRS and CDR2 YFSETQ. The CDR3 is CASSLGQVSGANVLTF. In nucleotides, the CDR3 is TGCGCCAGCAGCTTAGGCCAGGTATCTGGGGCCAACGTCCTGACTTTC.

The genes are TRBV5-1 and TRBJ2-5; TRBD2 aligns across 8 bases. The CDR3 is 15 residues long. Per germline, CDR1 SGHRS and CDR2 YFSETQ. The trim removed 4 bases at V and 1 base at J, leaving 6 bases unmatched. CDR3 sequence: CASSRSGGGQETQYF. Here the CDR3 DNA reads TGCGCCAGCAGCCGATCGGGGGGGGGCCAAGAGACCCAGTACTTC.

As concerns this clone: A junction end diverges from the germline sequence, so it may reflect a read error. The chain has TRBV7-9 and TRBJ1-1; D is ambiguous. The CDR3 length is 12 residues. Germline V lookup: CDR1 SEHNR, CDR2 FQNEAQ (reference sequence). Here the CDR3 DNA reads TGTTCCAGCAGCTTAGTCCCAGGTATGGCTTTCTTT. Translation: CSSSLVPGMAFF.

V gene TRBV7-2 combines with J gene TRBJ1-2, with D perhaps TRBD1 (6 bases). V lost 1 base and J lost 4, with 10 bases in between. Germline V lookup: CDR1 SGHTA, CDR2 FQGNSA. The CDR3 is made up of 14 amino acids. In DNA, the CDR3 is TGTGCCAGCAGCTTAGGGCAGGGGATCTATGGCTACACCTTC. This codes for CASSLGQGIYGYTF.

This chain joins TRBV7-9 and TRBJ2-7; 8 bases match TRBD2. In germline, CDR1 is SEHNR, CDR2 FQNEAQ (reference sequence). Unmatched junction bases numbered 9, after V lost 5 bases and J lost 6 bases. The CDR3 spans 14 residues. CDR3 protein: CASSRGGASREQYF. The CDR3 DNA reads TGTGCCAGCAGCCGGGGGGGGGCGTCCCGCGAGCAGTACTTC.